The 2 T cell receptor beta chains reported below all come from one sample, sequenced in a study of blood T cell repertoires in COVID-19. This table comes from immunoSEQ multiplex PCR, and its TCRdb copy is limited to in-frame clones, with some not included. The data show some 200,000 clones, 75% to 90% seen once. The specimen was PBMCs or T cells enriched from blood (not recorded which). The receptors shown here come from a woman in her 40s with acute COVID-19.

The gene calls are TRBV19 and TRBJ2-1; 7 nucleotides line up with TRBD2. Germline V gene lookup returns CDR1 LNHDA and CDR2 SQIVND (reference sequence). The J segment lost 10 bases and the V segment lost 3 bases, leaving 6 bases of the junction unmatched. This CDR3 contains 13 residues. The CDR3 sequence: CASSIGLADEQFF. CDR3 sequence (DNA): TGTGCCAGTAGTATTGGCCTAGCGGACGAGCAGTTCTTC.

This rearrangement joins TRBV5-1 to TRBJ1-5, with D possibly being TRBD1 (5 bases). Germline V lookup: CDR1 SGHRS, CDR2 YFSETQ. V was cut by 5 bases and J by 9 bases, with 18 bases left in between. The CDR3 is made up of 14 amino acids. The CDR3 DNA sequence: TGCGCCAGCAGGCGGGACGAGGGTCTGGGGCCCCAGCATTTT. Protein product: CASRRDEGLGPQHF. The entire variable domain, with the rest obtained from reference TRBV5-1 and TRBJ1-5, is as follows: KAGVTQTPRYLIKTRGQQVTLSCSPISGHRSVSWYQQTPGQGLQFLFEYFSETQRNKGNFPGRFSGRQFSNSRSEMNVSTLELGDSALYLCASRRDEGLGPQHFGDGTRLSIL.